This TCR beta chain is drawn from a study of cytomegalovirus exposure and HLA in healthy donors. Trimming left V 5 bases short and J 7 bases short, with 15 bases between. Germline lookup yields CDR1 SGHRS and CDR2 YFSETQ. The CDR3 length is 13 residues. A multiplex PCR was run with 60 Vbeta primers and 13 Jbeta primers. TCRdb keeps only in-frame clones here, not all; method: immunoSEQ multiplex PCR. The profile shows 150,000 or so clones, more than 70% of them singletons. Study-wide points: HLA allele associations emerged for 16,951 TCR beta sequences in a later analysis, at 0.05 false discovery rate. By a later analysis, the bulk of CMV-associated TCR beta chains appeared HLA-restricted.

Those who donated were healthy bone marrow donors. Nominally healthy donors provided the samples, though records likely missed some immune exposures. Regarding this clone: Its antigen is not identified.

V gene TRBV5-1 combines with J gene TRBJ1-1; D is ambiguous. The sequenced sample consisted of PBMCs. The clonotype comes from a male donor in good health and CMV-seronegative. DNA for the CDR3: TGCGCCAGCAGTTTAGGGAGGGCCAGTGAAGCTTTCTTT. Translation gives CASSLGRASEAFF.